One sample yielded the 13 T cell receptor beta chains listed below, sequenced in a study of cytomegalovirus exposure and HLA in healthy donors. PCR used 60 Vbeta primers and 13 Jbeta primers. Profiling relied on immunoSEQ multiplex PCR, and the TCRdb table lists in-frame clones only, not all of them. The sample includes 130,000 to 150,000 clones, around 72% of them seen just once. Sequenced material: PBMCs. These receptors came from a middle-aged woman in good health and CMV-seronegative.

The rearrangement uses TRBV4-1 and TRBJ2-2, with 8 bases aligning to TRBD2. Trimming cost V 4 bases and J 2 bases; bases outside gene matches: 12. The CDR3 has 18 amino acids. Germline V gene data show CDR1 as MGHRA and CDR2 as YSYEKL. The CDR3 is CASSPLGGGGPNTGELFF. The CDR3 DNA follows: TGCGCCAGCAGCCCCCTTGGTGGCGGGGGGCCCAACACCGGGGAGCTGTTTTTT.

The J gene is TRBJ1-2, the V gene TRBV6-5; 9 bases map to TRBD1. CDR1 is MNHEY, CDR2 SVGAGI, per germline. The J segment lost 3 bases and the V segment lost 8 bases, leaving 7 bases of the junction unmatched. The CDR3 has 14 amino acids. CDR3 nucleotides: TGTGCCAGCCGAGAAACAGGGGGCCACTATGGCTACACCTTC. Protein sequence: CASRETGGHYGYTF.

This sequence joins TRBV5-6 and TRBJ2-5, with TRBD2 matching over 14 bases. CDR1 SGHDT and CDR2 YYEEEE come from the germline V gene. This CDR3 spans 15 amino acids. Trimming removed 4 bases from V and 11 bases from J; junction bases left unmatched: 10. The chain's CDR3 is CASSLPTSGGGVQYF. The CDR3 DNA follows: TGTGCCAGCAGCCTGCCGACTAGCGGGGGGGGTGTGCAGTACTTC.

The genes are TRBV6-5 and TRBJ1-5; D possibly corresponds to TRBD1 (6 bases). Between the trimmed V and J ends, which lost 5 bases and 6 bases, there was a span of 17 bases. Germline CDR1 and CDR2: MNHEY and SVGAGI. There are 15 residues in the CDR3. The CDR3 is CASSPGQSVVQPQHF. Here the CDR3 DNA reads TGTGCCAGCAGTCCCGGACAGTCTGTGGTTCAGCCCCAGCATTTT.

The rearrangement uses TRBV6-1 and TRBJ1-1, with a possible D match to TRBD1 (6 bases). Trimming left V 7 bases short and J 2 bases short, with 14 bases between. There are 14 residues in the CDR3. Germline loops: CDR1 MNHNS, CDR2 SASEGT. The CDR3 bases are TGTGCCAGCATCGAAGGGGGAATCAACACTGAAGCTTTCTTT. Protein: CASIEGGINTEAFF.

The rearrangement links TRBV7-2 to TRBJ1-4, with D possibly TRBD1 on 5 matching bases. Trimming shortened V by 4 bases and J by 7 bases, and 13 bases separated the two germline ends. The CDR3 has 14 residues. Per the germline V gene, CDR1 is SGHTA and CDR2 is FQGNSA. The CDR3 DNA sequence: TGTGCCAGCAGCTCACAGGCGTTGGGTGAAAAACTGTTTTTT. Protein sequence: CASSSQALGEKLFF.

The chain joins TRBV5-6 to TRBJ2-5; TRBD2 matches at 11 bases. The CDR3 runs 14 residues. V trimming: 4 bases; J trimming: 3 bases; junction bases outside the gene matches: 2. The germline CDR1 and CDR2 sequences are SGHDT and YYEEEE. This chain's CDR3 is CASSQTSGKETQYF. The CDR3 DNA reads TGTGCCAGCAGCCAGACTAGCGGGAAAGAGACCCAGTACTTC. The full variable domain, with the rest looked up from reference TRBV5-6 and TRBJ2-5, is DAGVTQSPTHLIKTRGQQVTLRCSPKSGHDTVSWYQQALGQGPQFIFQYYEEEERQRGNFPDRFSGHQFPNYSSELNVNALLLGDSALYLCASSQTSGKETQYFGPGTRLLVL.

The gene calls are TRBV19 and TRBJ1-6, with 9 nucleotides matching TRBD1. Losses at the gene ends were 5 bases for V and 10 bases for J; bases not matched to a gene: 9. The CDR3 has 15 amino acids. Germline V lookup: CDR1 LNHDA, CDR2 SQIVND (reference sequence). CDR3 residues: CASSLTGGSRSPLHF. The CDR3 DNA follows: TGTGCCAGTAGTTTGACAGGGGGAAGCCGATCACCCCTCCACTTT.

The table lists this clone with a few counts. The rearrangement links TRBV5-1 to TRBJ1-1; no clear D. V was clipped by 4 bases and J by 4 bases, with 20 bases between them. In germline, CDR1 is SGHRS, CDR2 YFSETQ. The CDR3 contains 16 residues. DNA for the CDR3: TGCGCCAGCAGCATTAGTCCGACGGGTTTTGGCACTGAAGCTTTCTTT. This encodes CASSISPTGFGTEAFF.

The chain couples TRBV16 to TRBJ1-4; no reliable D call. Germline V gives CDR1 KGHSY, CDR2 FQNENV. The CDR3 has 14 residues. The V gene lost 2 bases and the J gene lost 6 bases, with 10 bases spanning the gap. The CDR3 region has the DNA TGTGCCAGCAGCCAAGAAGGGAGAGATGAAAAACTGTTTTTT. This codes for CASSQEGRDEKLFF.

This clone was found once. V and J are TRBV28 and TRBJ1-1; no firm D call. Trimming took off 6 bases at V and 7 bases at J, with 9 bases between the two ends. The germline gives CDR1 MDHEN, CDR2 SYDVKM. This CDR3 is 11 amino acids long. The CDR3 DNA follows: TGTGCCAGCAGGGGAGGGAGTGAAGCTTTCTTT. Its protein is CASRGGSEAFF.

This chain links TRBV29-1 with TRBJ2-3, with D perhaps TRBD2 (6 bases). The CDR3 is made up of 14 amino acids. CDR1 and CDR2 (germline): SQVTM, ANQGSEA. V lost 4 bases and J lost 4, with 15 bases in between. The CDR3 DNA reads TGCAGCGTTGCGGCGGGCTCGGGGGCAGATACGCAGTATTTT. Its protein is CSVAAGSGADTQYF.

A word on this clone: Sequence at one end of the junction differs from germline and may be a read error. The V call is TRBV7-9, the J call TRBJ2-7, with D possibly TRBD1 on 5 matching bases. The CDR3 runs 16 residues. CDR1 SEHNR and CDR2 FQNEAQ come from the germline V gene (reference sequence). The CDR3 DNA is TGTTCCAGCAGCTCCCAAGACGTAGTTCAGGGCTACGAGCAGTACTTC. Its translation is CSSSSQDVVQGYEQYF.